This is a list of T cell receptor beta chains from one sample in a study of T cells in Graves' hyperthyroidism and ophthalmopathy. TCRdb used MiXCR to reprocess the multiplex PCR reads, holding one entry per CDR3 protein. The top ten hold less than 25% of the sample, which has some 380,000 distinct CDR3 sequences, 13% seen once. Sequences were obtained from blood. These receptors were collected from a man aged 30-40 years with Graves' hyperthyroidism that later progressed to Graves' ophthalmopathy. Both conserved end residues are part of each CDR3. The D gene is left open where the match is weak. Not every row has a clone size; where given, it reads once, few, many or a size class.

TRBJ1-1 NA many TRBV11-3 TGTGCCAGCAGTAAGGACACTGAAGCTTTCTTT CASSKDTEAFF
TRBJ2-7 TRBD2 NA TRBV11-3 TGTGCCAGCAGCCACCGGATTGGACTAGCGGGGGGATACGAGCAGTACTTC CASSHRIGLAGGYEQYF
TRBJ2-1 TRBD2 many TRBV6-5 TGTGCCAGCAGTTACTCGACGGCGGGGGGGGAGCAGTTCTTC CASSYSTAGGEQFF
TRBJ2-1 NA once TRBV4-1 TGCGCCAGCAGCCAAGCCCCGCAGCCCCAGAGCTCCTACAATGAGCAGTTCTTC CASSQAPQPQSSYNEQFF
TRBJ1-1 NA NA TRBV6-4 TGTGCCAGCAGTGAGACGGGACGGCGGAACACTGAAGCTTTCTTT CASSETGRRNTEAFF
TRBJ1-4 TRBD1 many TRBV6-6 TGTGCCAGCAGTTACTCGCCCCAGGGGGCCGGTAATGAAAAACTGTTTTTT CASSYSPQGAGNEKLFF
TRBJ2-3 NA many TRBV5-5 TGTGCCAGCAGCTATAACACAGATACGCAGTATTTT CASSYNTDTQYF
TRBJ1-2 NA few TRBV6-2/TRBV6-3 TGTGCCAGCAGTTACTCGAGTGGGTACTATGGCTACACCTTC CASSYSSGYYGYTF
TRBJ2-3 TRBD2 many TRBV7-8 TGTGCCAGCAGCCTTGGACTAGCGGGGTACACAGATACGCAGTATTTT CASSLGLAGYTDTQYF
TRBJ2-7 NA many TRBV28 TGTGCCAGCAGTTTAGGAAGGACAGATAGCTCCTACGAGCAGTACTTC CASSLGRTDSSYEQYF
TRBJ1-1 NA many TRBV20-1 TGCAGTGCTAGGGGTGGAGGGACTGAAGCTTTCTTT CSARGGGTEAFF